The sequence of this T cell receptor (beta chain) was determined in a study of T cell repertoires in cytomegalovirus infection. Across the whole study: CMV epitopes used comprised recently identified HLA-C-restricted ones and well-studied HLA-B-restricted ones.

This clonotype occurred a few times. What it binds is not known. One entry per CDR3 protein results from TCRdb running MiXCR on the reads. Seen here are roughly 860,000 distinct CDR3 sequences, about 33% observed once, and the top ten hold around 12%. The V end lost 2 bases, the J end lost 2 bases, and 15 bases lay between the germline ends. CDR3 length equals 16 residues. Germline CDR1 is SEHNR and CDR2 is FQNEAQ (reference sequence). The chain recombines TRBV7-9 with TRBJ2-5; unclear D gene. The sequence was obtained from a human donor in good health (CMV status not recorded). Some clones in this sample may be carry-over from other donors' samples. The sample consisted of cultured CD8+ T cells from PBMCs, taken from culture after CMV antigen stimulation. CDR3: CASSLPTVAGQETQYF. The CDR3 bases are TGTGCCAGCAGCTTACCCACCGTGGCAGGACAAGAGACCCAGTACTTC.